Included here is one T cell receptor (beta chain) sequence, with context. This sample is drawn from a study of CD8+CD57+ T cells in acquired aplastic anemia. Study as a whole: Across the sorted CD4+ and CD8+ cells, DNA amounts averaged roughly 3.5 ug.

CDR3 length equals 12 residues. With 0 bases removed from V and 10 bases from J, the gap between germline ends came to 5 bases. Germline V gene lookup returns CDR1 SGDLS and CDR2 YYNGEE. Template material for TCR beta VDJ and CDR3 profiling consisted of genomic DNA. In TCRdb, the reads were re-called with MiXCR into one record per CDR3 protein. There are about 40,000 distinct CDR3 sequences in the sample; 60% to 70% occur only once, and just under 60% lies in the top ten. Whoever was chosen for sequencing had shown CD8+CD57+ cell expansion by flow cytometry. V gene TRBV9 combines with J gene TRBJ1-6; D is unclear. This sequence originates from a human donor with aplastic anemia. Sequencing input: sorted CD4+, CD8+, or CD8+CD57+ T cells (not recorded which) from PBMCs. CDR3 in amino acids: CASSVVDSPLHF. The CDR3 bases are TGTGCCAGCAGCGTAGTGGACTCACCCCTCCACTTT. The whole variable domain, remainder taken from reference TRBV9 and TRBJ1-6, is DSGVTQTPKHLITATGQRVTLRCSPRSGDLSVYWYQQSLDQGLQFLIQYYNGEERAKGNILERFSAQQFPDLHSELNLSSLELGDSALYFCASSVVDSPLHFGNGTRLTVT.